These 31 T cell receptor beta chains share one sample of origin, sequenced in a study of shared clonotypes between healthy human individuals. As defined, naive CD8 cells were CD45RO-negative and positively selected for CCR7, with terminally differentiated effector memory CD45RA+ cells excluded. The method was immunoSEQ multiplex PCR; TCRdb's version includes in-frame clones alone and lacks a portion of them. The sample holds around 2.1 million clones, more than 85% seen once. The sequenced material came from naive CD8+ T cells from PBMCs. These TCRs come from a man aged 18 to 35 in good health. Some clones in this sample may be carry-over from other donors' samples.

The rearrangement links TRBV19 to TRBJ2-2, with a weak D call TRBD1 (6 bases). The CDR3 totals 14 residues. Germline-derived CDR1 and CDR2 are LNHDA and SQIVND (reference sequence). The V and J ends lost 7 bases and 0 bases respectively, with 9 bases between them. The CDR3: CASTAGANTGELFF. In DNA form, the CDR3 reads TGTGCCAGTACGGCAGGGGCGAACACCGGGGAGCTGTTTTTT.

The J gene is TRBJ2-5, the V gene TRBV4-1, with 7 bases aligning to TRBD2. In germline, CDR1 is MGHRA, CDR2 YSYEKL. The V and J ends lost 4 bases and 0 bases, in that order; junction bases with no gene match: 11. The CDR3 loop spans 17 amino acids. CDR3 in amino acids: CASSPRGSGGYQETQYF. In DNA, the CDR3 is TGCGCCAGCAGCCCCCGAGGGTCGGGAGGTTACCAAGAGACCCAGTACTTC.

The V and J genes are TRBV28 and TRBJ2-2; D gene uncertain. Germline V gene lookup returns CDR1 MDHEN and CDR2 SYDVKM. V was trimmed by 3 bases and J by 1 base, leaving 6 bases between them. The CDR3 sequence is 14 residues long. The CDR3 DNA sequence: TGTGCCAGCAGTTTTGGGTGGAACACCGGGGAGCTGTTTTTT. This translates into CASSFGWNTGELFF.

V gene TRBV13 combines with J gene TRBJ2-3; TRBD1 matches at 10 bases. CDR3 size: 14 residues. Trimming at V came to 5 bases and at J to 5 bases, leaving 4 bases not matched to a gene. Per the germline V gene, CDR1 is PRHDT and CDR2 is FYEKMQ (reference sequence). The CDR3 region has the DNA TGTGCCAGCAGCCACGGGACAGGGGAAGATACGCAGTATTTT. Translation gives CASSHGTGEDTQYF.

The genes are TRBV6-1 and TRBJ2-7, with 8 bases fitting TRBD1. Germline V CDR1 and CDR2: MNHNS, SASEGT. The CDR3 loop spans 15 amino acids. Trimming at V came to 4 bases and at J to 6 bases, leaving 11 bases not matched to a gene. CDR3 loop: CASSALGRGPVEQYF. The CDR3 region has the DNA TGTGCCAGCAGTGCGCTAGGCAGGGGGCCTGTCGAGCAGTACTTC.

Comment on this clone: A read error may account for a junction end that differs from germline. The chain employs TRBV27 and TRBJ2-7; 7 nucleotides agree with TRBD2. The CDR3 extends over 10 amino acids. Germline V CDR1 and CDR2: MNHEY, SMNVEV (reference sequence). The CDR3 protein is CGAGDYEQYF. The CDR3 DNA sequence: TGCGGGGCGGGGGATTACGAGCAGTACTTC.

The chain recombines TRBV7-6 with TRBJ2-2; D possibly corresponds to TRBD1 (7 bases). This CDR3 is 15 amino acids long. The germline CDR1 and CDR2 sequences are SGHVS and FNYEAQ. Trimming removed 6 bases from V and 6 bases from J, with 17 bases in between. DNA for the CDR3: TGTGCCAGCAGTCACATGCAGGGGGGTCCCGGGGAGCTGTTTTTT. This translates into CASSHMQGGPGELFF. Together with reference TRBV7-6 and TRBJ2-2, the CDR3 gives the full variable domain: GAGVSQSPRYKVTKRGQDVALRCDPISGHVSLYWYRQALGQGPEFLTYFNYEAQQDKSGLPNDRFSAERPEGSISTLTIQRTEQRDSAMYRCASSHMQGGPGELFFGEGSRLTVL.

This rearrangement joins TRBV9 to TRBJ1-1; the D gene is possibly TRBD1 (5 bases). The CDR3 covers 15 residues. V shed 0 bases and J shed 4 bases, with 13 bases lying between them. Germline CDR1 is SGDLS and CDR2 is YYNGEE. CDR3 loop: CASSVGPKGSTEAFF. DNA of the CDR3: TGTGCCAGCAGCGTAGGTCCGAAGGGGTCCACTGAAGCTTTCTTT.

The V call is TRBV29-1, the J call TRBJ2-2, with D maybe TRBD1 (5 bases). Trimming stripped 5 bases from V and 5 bases from J, with 9 bases between. Germline V lookup: CDR1 SQVTM, CDR2 ANQGSEA. This CDR3 has 12 residues. CDR3 bases: TGCAGCGTTCGCAGACAGACCGGGGAGCTGTTTTTT. Translating it yields CSVRRQTGELFF.

As for this clone: The sample has other DNA sequences that encode this CDR3 too. The V call is TRBV7-9, the J call TRBJ2-5; the D is unclear. Germline V gives CDR1 SEHNR, CDR2 FQNEAQ (reference sequence). The CDR3 loop spans 14 amino acids. Trimming cost V 5 bases and J 0 bases, with 10 bases left between them. CDR3 in amino acids: CASSPDRDQETQYF. Here the CDR3 DNA reads TGTGCCAGCAGCCCCGACCGAGACCAAGAGACCCAGTACTTC.

The V call is TRBV7-9, the J call TRBJ2-5; 10 bases are a match to TRBD1. Germline V gives CDR1 SEHNR, CDR2 FQNEAQ (reference sequence). The CDR3 consists of 14 residues. The junction had 1 base not matched to a gene; V was cut back by 3 bases and J by 3 bases. CDR3 amino acids: CASSLGQGKETQYF. CDR3 DNA sequence: TGTGCCAGCAGCTTGGGACAGGGGAAAGAGACCCAGTACTTC.

CDR3 sequence: CASSESLGVSGANVLTF. The CDR3 coding sequence is TGTGCCAGCAGTGAATCGCTGGGGGTCTCTGGGGCCAACGTCCTGACTTTC. The chain couples TRBV25-1 to TRBJ2-6; D may match TRBD1 or TRBD2 (5 bases each). The V end was cut by 1 base, the J end by 0 bases, with 10 bases between. Germline assignment: CDR1 MGHDK and CDR2 SYGVNS. The CDR3 consists of 17 residues.

V gene TRBV13 combines with J gene TRBJ2-3, with 8 bases aligning to TRBD2. From germline, CDR1 is PRHDT and CDR2 FYEKMQ (reference sequence). The CDR3 sequence is 15 residues long. Trimming removed 4 bases from V and 2 bases from J; junction bases left unmatched: 5. CDR3 in amino acids: CASSSQAGATDTQYF. As DNA, the CDR3 is TGTGCCAGCAGCTCCCAAGCGGGAGCCACAGATACGCAGTATTTT.

The chain couples TRBV4-1 to TRBJ2-4; D perhaps matches TRBD1 (6 bases). This CDR3 contains 14 residues. The V and J ends lost 3 bases and 6 bases respectively, with 12 bases between them. Germline-derived CDR1 and CDR2 are MGHRA and YSYEKL. The CDR3 sequence: CASSHKQGLNIQYF. CDR3 bases: TGCGCCAGCAGCCACAAACAGGGATTAAACATTCAGTACTTC.

The chain combines TRBV11-2 with TRBJ2-7; D unclear. The germline gives CDR1 SGHAT, CDR2 FQNNGV. Trimming shortened V by 2 bases and J by 2 bases, and 10 bases separated the two germline ends. The CDR3 extends over 14 amino acids. In DNA form, the CDR3 reads TGTGCCAGCAGCTTATGGACGGACCCCTACGAGCAGTACTTC. Translation: CASSLWTDPYEQYF.

For the CDR3, the DNA is TGTGCCAGCTCACCAACAGGGGATCCTACTGAAGCTTTCTTT. Translation: CASSPTGDPTEAFF. The chain uses TRBV18 and TRBJ1-1; 7 nucleotides align to TRBD1. Per the germline V gene, CDR1 is KGHSH and CDR2 is LQKENI. This CDR3 contains 14 residues. After removal of 2 bases from V and 5 bases from J, the junction contained 5 bases not matched to a gene.

This chain uses TRBV5-1 with TRBJ2-7; 7 nucleotides match TRBD2. CDR1 is SGHRS and CDR2 is YFSETQ in the germline V gene. The CDR3 covers 15 residues. V dropped 3 bases and J dropped 3; count of bases not matched to a gene: 9. The CDR3 reads CASSYPTSDRYEQYF. CDR3 in DNA: TGCGCCAGCAGCTACCCAACTAGCGACCGCTACGAGCAGTACTTC.

CDR3 protein: CASSYGHRVTGELFF. DNA for the CDR3: TGTGCCAGCAGTTACGGGCATAGGGTCACCGGGGAGCTGTTTTTT. The genes are TRBV6-5 and TRBJ2-2, with D uncertain. The CDR3 runs to 15 residues. Germline CDR1 is MNHEY and CDR2 is SVGAGI. The V and J ends lost 2 bases and 4 bases respectively, with 11 bases between them.

The chain joins TRBV15 to TRBJ2-3; 7 nucleotides align to TRBD2. The CDR3 is 14 amino acids. Germline loops: CDR1 LNHNV, CDR2 YYDKDF (reference sequence). J gave up 4 bases and V 0 bases, and 1 base lay outside the gene matches. The CDR3, as DNA: TGTGCCACCAGCAGAGAGGCGGGGGCAGATACGCAGTATTTT. Its translation is CATSREAGADTQYF.

The chain links TRBV7-3 to TRBJ2-3, with D possibly called TRBD1 or TRBD2 (5 bases each). The CDR3 is 13 residues long. Per germline, CDR1 SGHTA and CDR2 FQGTGA. V was trimmed by 8 bases and J by 6 bases, leaving 15 bases between them. CDR3 in DNA: TGTGCCAGCTCCACAGGCAGGAGGGATACGCAGTATTTT. This translates into CASSTGRRDTQYF. The full variable domain, in which reference TRBV7-3 and TRBJ2-3 provide the parts outside the CDR3, is GAGVSQTPSNKVTEKGKYVELRCDPISGHTALYWYRQSLGQGPEFLIYFQGTGAADDSGLPNDRFFAVRPEGSVSTLKIQRTERGDSAVYLCASSTGRRDTQYFGPGTRLTVL.

J is TRBJ2-7 and V is TRBV14; D may match TRBD1 or TRBD2 (5 bases each). The CDR3 covers 15 residues. The V end lost 7 bases, the J end lost 5 bases, and 21 bases lay between the germline ends. Germline CDR1 reads SGHDN; CDR2 reads FVKESK. CDR3 sequence reads: CASMSWDPEDHEQYF. CDR3 sequence (DNA): TGTGCCAGCATGAGCTGGGACCCCGAGGACCACGAGCAGTACTTC. The entire variable domain, with the rest obtained from reference TRBV14 and TRBJ2-7, is as follows: EAGVTQFPSHSVIEKGQTVTLRCDPISGHDNLYWYRRVMGKEIKFLLHFVKESKQDESGMPNNRFLAERTGGTYSTLKVQPAELEDSGVYFCASMSWDPEDHEQYFGPGTRLTVT.

Notes on this clone: Other DNA sequences in this specimen translate into the identical CDR3. V usage is TRBV9 and J usage is TRBJ2-7, with D possibly being TRBD1 (5 bases). The length of the CDR3 is 15 residues. CDR1 is SGDLS and CDR2 is YYNGEE in the germline V gene. Trimming cost V 0 bases and J 2 bases, with 12 bases left between them. CDR3 amino acids: CASSVATGATYEQYF. The CDR3 DNA is TGTGCCAGCAGCGTAGCCACAGGCGCAACCTACGAGCAGTACTTC.

This chain links TRBV18 with TRBJ2-7; D remains unclear. The V end lost 0 bases, the J end lost 4 bases, and 10 bases lay between the germline ends. This CDR3 spans 14 amino acids. Germline V gene data show CDR1 as KGHSH and CDR2 as LQKENI. CDR3 loop: CASSPPTAVYEQYF. CDR3 coding DNA: TGTGCCAGCTCACCACCGACTGCTGTTTACGAGCAGTACTTC.

CDR3 bases: TGTGCCAGCAGCTTTTTTTTTGGGGGGAACACAGATACGCAGTATTTT. Residues: CASSFFFGGNTDTQYF. The gene calls are TRBV5-5 and TRBJ2-3; D might be TRBD2 (6 bases). The germline gives CDR1 SGHKS, CDR2 YYEKEE (reference sequence). V was pared by 2 bases and J by 2 bases, with 15 bases between. The CDR3 length is 16 residues.

This rearrangement joins TRBV7-2 to TRBJ2-3; maybe TRBD2 (7 bases). Germline V gene lookup returns CDR1 SGHTA and CDR2 FQGNSA. The V gene lost 2 bases and the J gene lost 2 bases, with 14 bases spanning the gap. The CDR3 length is 16 residues. CDR3 coding DNA: TGTGCCAGCAGCTTAAGGGGGAGGGGGGCCACAGATACGCAGTATTTT. The encoded protein is CASSLRGRGATDTQYF.

The chain has TRBV13 and TRBJ2-1; D not resolved. From germline, CDR1 is PRHDT and CDR2 FYEKMQ (reference sequence). Trimming removed 0 bases from V and 0 bases from J, with 9 bases in between. The CDR3 runs to 16 residues. The CDR3 spells CASSLGPLSSYNEQFF. The CDR3 DNA is TGTGCCAGCAGCTTAGGCCCCTTGAGCTCCTACAATGAGCAGTTCTTC.

This clone was seen once. The rearrangement links TRBV7-9 to TRBJ2-5, with 7 nucleotides matching TRBD2. Germline CDR1 SEHNR, CDR2 FQNEAQ (reference sequence). J lost 4 bases, V lost 3 bases, and 2 bases had no gene match. The CDR3 runs to 13 residues. Here the CDR3 reads CASSFASGETQYF. In DNA form, the CDR3 reads TGTGCCAGCAGCTTCGCTAGCGGAGAGACCCAGTACTTC.

The V gene is TRBV10-3, the J gene TRBJ2-6, with D uncertain. From germline, CDR1 is ENHRY and CDR2 SYGVKD. This CDR3 spans 17 amino acids. Trimming stripped 8 bases from V and 2 bases from J, with 19 bases between. CDR3: CAIESMDGRTGANVLTF. The CDR3 region has the DNA TGTGCCATCGAAAGTATGGACGGAAGAACTGGGGCCAACGTCCTGACTTTC.

This chain connects TRBV7-9 to TRBJ2-5, with a weak D call TRBD2 (5 bases). Germline-derived CDR1 and CDR2 are SEHNR and FQNEAQ (reference sequence). The germline V and J ends were trimmed by 7 bases and 1 base, with 13 bases remaining between them. The CDR3 length is 14 residues. CDR3 bases: TGTGCCAGCACCAGCGGAGAATCCCAAGAGACCCAGTACTTC. It is translated as CASTSGESQETQYF.

The CDR3: CASSLREVLAKNIQYF. The CDR3 nucleotides are TGTGCCAGCAGTCTGAGGGAGGTACTAGCCAAAAACATTCAGTACTTC. The chain employs TRBV28 and TRBJ2-4; possible D gene TRBD2, 6 bases. The V gene's germline CDR1 is MDHEN and CDR2 SYDVKM. Trimming shortened V by 5 bases and J by 0 bases, and 14 bases separated the two germline ends. The CDR3 extends over 16 amino acids.

The chain combines TRBV28 with TRBJ2-1, with 12 nucleotides matching TRBD1. V trimming: 4 bases; J trimming: 7 bases; junction bases outside the gene matches: 11. The CDR3 totals 17 residues. CDR1 is MDHEN, CDR2 SYDVKM, per germline. The CDR3 here is CASSSPGGQGAWNEQFF. CDR3 nucleotides: TGTGCCAGCAGTTCCCCGGGGGGACAGGGGGCGTGGAATGAGCAGTTCTTC. Combining the CDR3 with reference TRBV28 and TRBJ2-1 gives the whole variable domain DVKVTQSSRYLVKRTGEKVFLECVQDMDHENMFWYRQDPGLGLRLIYFSYDVKMKEKGDIPEGYSVSREKKERFSLILESASTNQTSMYLCASSSPGGQGAWNEQFFGPGTRLTVL.